One T cell receptor (beta chain) is described in this entry. Its target is not known. Arm-PCR of CDR3 regions and iRepertoire HTBI primers were the basis on which TCR beta libraries were built. TCRdb re-derived calls from the multiplex PCR reads in MiXCR, one entry per CDR3 protein. Of around 360,000 distinct CDR3 sequences listed, around 15% are singletons. This entry belongs to a study of regulatory T cells in long-lasting Graves disease. For the study at large: Antithyroid drugs had been taken under 3 months by newly diagnosed Graves' patients.

Regarding the study as a whole: Repertoires from persistent disease leaned toward TRBV28, TRBJ1-2 and TRBJ2-5.

Time point denoted: newly diagnosed GD, antithyroid drugs for less than 3 months. Generation of the TCR library employed RNA extracted from PBMCs. The V gene's germline CDR1 is LNHDA and CDR2 SQIVND (reference sequence). The V segment lost 3 bases and the J segment 5 bases; nucleotides outside the gene matches: 7. The CDR3 spans 15 residues. Separately, the same data were catalogued under a study of T cells in Graves' hyperthyroidism and ophthalmopathy. As that study records: A model of 13 V-J pairs discriminated ophthalmopathy from stable hyperthyroidism.

The chain carries TRBV19 and TRBJ2-3, with 8 bases identical to TRBD1. This TCR derives from a woman aged 18-29 years with Graves disease. The material sequenced was peripheral blood mononuclear cells (PBMCs), taken at new diagnosis, from a patient treated with antithyroid drugs. The CDR3 reads CASSITGGLRDTQYF. The CDR3, as DNA: TGTGCCAGTAGTATTACAGGGGGTTTACGAGATACGCAGTATTTT.